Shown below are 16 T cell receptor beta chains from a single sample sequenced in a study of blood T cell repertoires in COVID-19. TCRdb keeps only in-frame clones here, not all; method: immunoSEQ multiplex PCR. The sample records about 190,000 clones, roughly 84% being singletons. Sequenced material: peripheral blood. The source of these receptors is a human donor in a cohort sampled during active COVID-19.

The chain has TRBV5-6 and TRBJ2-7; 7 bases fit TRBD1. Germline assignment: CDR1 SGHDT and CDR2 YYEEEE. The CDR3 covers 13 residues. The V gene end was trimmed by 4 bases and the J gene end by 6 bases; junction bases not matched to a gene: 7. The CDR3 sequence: CASSRTGLVEQYV. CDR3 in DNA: TGTGCCAGCAGCAGGACAGGCCTAGTCGAGCAGTACGTC.

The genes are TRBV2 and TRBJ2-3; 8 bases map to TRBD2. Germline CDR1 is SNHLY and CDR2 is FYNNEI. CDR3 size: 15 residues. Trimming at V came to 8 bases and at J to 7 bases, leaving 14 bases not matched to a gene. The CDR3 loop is CASLRFAGGMNTQYF. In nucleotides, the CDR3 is TGTGCCAGCCTAAGATTTGCGGGGGGCATGAATACGCAGTATTTT.

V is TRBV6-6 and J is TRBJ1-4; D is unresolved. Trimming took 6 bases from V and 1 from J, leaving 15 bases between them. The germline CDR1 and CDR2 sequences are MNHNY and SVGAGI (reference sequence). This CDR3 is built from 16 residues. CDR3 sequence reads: CASSFGLERTNEKLFF. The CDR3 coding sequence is TGTGCCAGCAGCTTCGGGTTAGAGAGAACTAATGAAAAACTGTTTTTT.

The DNA of the CDR3 is TGTGCCAGCAGTGAAGGGGGACAGGACCGCGAGCAGTACGTC. It yields the protein CASSEGGQDREQYV. J is TRBJ2-7 and V is TRBV6-1; the match to TRBD1 covers 8 bases. V lost 1 base and J lost 6; bases outside the gene matches: 5. There are 14 residues in the CDR3. Germline lookup yields CDR1 MNHNS and CDR2 SASEGT.

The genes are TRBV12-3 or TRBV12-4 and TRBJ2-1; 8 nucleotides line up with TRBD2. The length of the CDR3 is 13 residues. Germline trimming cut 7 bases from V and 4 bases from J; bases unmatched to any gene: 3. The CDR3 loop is CASNREGYNEQFF. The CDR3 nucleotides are TGTGCCAGCAACCGGGAGGGATACAATGAGCAGTTCTTC.

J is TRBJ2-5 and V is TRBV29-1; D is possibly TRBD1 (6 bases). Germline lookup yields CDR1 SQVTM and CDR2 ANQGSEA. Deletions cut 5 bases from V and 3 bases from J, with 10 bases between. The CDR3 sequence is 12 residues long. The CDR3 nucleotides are TGCAGCGTTCTTAGGACAGAAGAGACCCAGTACTTC. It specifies CSVLRTEETQYF.

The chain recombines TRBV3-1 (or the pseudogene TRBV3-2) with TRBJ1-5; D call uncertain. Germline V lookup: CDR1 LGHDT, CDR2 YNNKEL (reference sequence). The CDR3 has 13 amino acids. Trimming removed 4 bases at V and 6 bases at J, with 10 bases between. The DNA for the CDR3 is TGTGCCAGCAGCCGTGATTTGAGTCAGCCCCAGCATTTT. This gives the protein CASSRDLSQPQHF.

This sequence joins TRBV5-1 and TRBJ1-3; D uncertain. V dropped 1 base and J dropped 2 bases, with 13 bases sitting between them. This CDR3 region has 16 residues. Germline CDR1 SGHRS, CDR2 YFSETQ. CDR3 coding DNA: TGCGCCAGCAGCTTGCCGAGCGGAGAAACTGGAAACACCATATATTTT. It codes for CASSLPSGETGNTIYF.

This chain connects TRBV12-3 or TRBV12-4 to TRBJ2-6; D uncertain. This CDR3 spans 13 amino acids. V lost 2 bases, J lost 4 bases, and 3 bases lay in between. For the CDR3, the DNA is TGTGCCAGCAGTTTATCGGGGGCCAACGTCCTGACTTTC. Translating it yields CASSLSGANVLTF.

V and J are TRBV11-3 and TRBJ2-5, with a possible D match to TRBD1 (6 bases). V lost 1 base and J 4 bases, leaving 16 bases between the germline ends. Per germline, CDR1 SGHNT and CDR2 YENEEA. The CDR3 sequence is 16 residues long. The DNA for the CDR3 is TGTGCCAGCAGCTTAGGCTTGGTGGGGGCCGGAGAGACCCAGTACTTC. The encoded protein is CASSLGLVGAGETQYF.

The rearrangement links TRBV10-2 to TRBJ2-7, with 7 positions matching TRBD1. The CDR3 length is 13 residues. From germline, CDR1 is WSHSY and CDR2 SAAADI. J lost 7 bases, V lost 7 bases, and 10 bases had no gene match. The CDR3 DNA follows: TGCGCCAGCACTGTGGACAGGCTTGGGGAGCAGTACTTC. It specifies CASTVDRLGEQYF.

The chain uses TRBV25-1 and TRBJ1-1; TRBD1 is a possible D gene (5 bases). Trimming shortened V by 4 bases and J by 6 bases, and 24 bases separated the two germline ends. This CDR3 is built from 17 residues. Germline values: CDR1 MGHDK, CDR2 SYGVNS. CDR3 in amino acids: CASSGPPVVGVFAEAFF. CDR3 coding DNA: TGTGCCAGCAGTGGACCTCCTGTCGTAGGGGTGTTCGCTGAAGCTTTCTTT.

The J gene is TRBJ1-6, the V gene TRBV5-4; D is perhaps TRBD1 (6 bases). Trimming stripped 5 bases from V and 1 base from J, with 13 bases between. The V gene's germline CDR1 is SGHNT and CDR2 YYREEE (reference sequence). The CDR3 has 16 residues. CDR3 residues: CASRRIGGSYNSPLHF. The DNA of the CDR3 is TGTGCCAGCAGGAGGATAGGGGGATCCTATAATTCACCCCTCCACTTT.

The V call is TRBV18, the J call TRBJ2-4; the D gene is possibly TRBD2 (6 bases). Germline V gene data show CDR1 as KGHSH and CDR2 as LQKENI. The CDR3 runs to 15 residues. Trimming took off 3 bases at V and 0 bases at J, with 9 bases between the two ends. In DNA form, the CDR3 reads TGTGCCAGCTCACCGGGGGGAGCAGCCAAAAACATTCAGTACTTC. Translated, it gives CASSPGGAAKNIQYF.

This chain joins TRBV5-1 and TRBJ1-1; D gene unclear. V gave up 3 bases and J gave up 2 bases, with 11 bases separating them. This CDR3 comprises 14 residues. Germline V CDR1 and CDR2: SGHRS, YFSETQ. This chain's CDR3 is CASSSDGGNTEAFF. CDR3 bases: TGCGCCAGCAGCTCAGATGGAGGAAACACTGAAGCTTTCTTT.

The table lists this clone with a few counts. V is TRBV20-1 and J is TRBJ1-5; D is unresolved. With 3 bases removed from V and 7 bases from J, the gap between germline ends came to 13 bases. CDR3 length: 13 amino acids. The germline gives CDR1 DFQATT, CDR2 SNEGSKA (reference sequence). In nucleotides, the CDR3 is TGCAGTGCTAGTACCGGGGTTGGCCAGCCCCAGCATTTT. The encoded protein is CSASTGVGQPQHF.